These 8 T cell receptor beta chains originate from one sample sequenced in a study of T cell changes during pregnancy in multiple sclerosis. TCRdb keeps only in-frame clones here, not all; method: immunoSEQ multiplex PCR. The sample has some 70,000 clones; almost 95% are singletons. The sequences come from CD8+ T cells from peripheral blood mononuclear cells, collected in the third trimester of pregnancy. The receptor source for this set is a female donor in good health, enrolled as a control in a pregnancy study.

This chain uses TRBV5-4 with TRBJ1-1, with TRBD1 matching over 9 bases. V was pared by 5 bases and J by 5 bases, with 4 bases of the junction left unmatched. There are 13 residues in the CDR3. Germline CDR1 reads SGHNT; CDR2 reads YYREEE (reference sequence). This CDR3 is CASRLDRGTEAFF. The DNA of the CDR3 is TGTGCCAGCAGGCTGGACAGGGGAACTGAAGCTTTCTTT.

The chain recombines TRBV19 with TRBJ1-1, with D unresolved. V gave up 3 bases and J gave up 6 bases, with 11 bases separating them. The germline V gene encodes CDR1 LNHDA and CDR2 SQIVND (reference sequence). The CDR3 spans 13 residues. CDR3 nucleotides: TGTGCCAGTAGTATGGTCACGGCGGCTGAAGCTTTCTTT. Protein product: CASSMVTAAEAFF.

As to this clone: Germline is not matched at one junction end, which may reflect a read error. J is TRBJ2-7 and V is TRBV4-1; 8 bases are a match to TRBD2. The CDR3 is 18 amino acids. Germline V gives CDR1 MGHRA, CDR2 YSYEKL. CDR3 residues: CASSQGVFGPAGVPPLDF. The DNA of the CDR3 is TGCGCCAGCAGCCAGGGTGTCTTTGGTCCAGCGGGGGTACCCCCGTTAGACTTC.

The chain combines TRBV5-1 with TRBJ1-1; TRBD1 might be the D (5 bases). V lost 4 bases and J lost 2, with 12 bases in between. Germline lookup yields CDR1 SGHRS and CDR2 YFSETQ. This CDR3 spans 14 amino acids. CDR3 loop: CASSPGGFNTEAFF. CDR3 sequence (DNA): TGCGCCAGCAGCCCGGGGGGATTCAACACTGAAGCTTTCTTT.

This sequence joins TRBV4-3 and TRBJ2-1, with TRBD2 identical over 8 bases. V shed 2 bases and J 4 bases; nucleotides not matched to a gene: 7. This CDR3 has 16 residues. Germline V gene lookup returns CDR1 LGHNA and CDR2 YSLEER. The CDR3 nucleotides read TGCGCCAGCAGCCAAAGTTACGGGGGGGGATACAATGAGCAGTTCTTC. Protein product: CASSQSYGGGYNEQFF.

The V call is TRBV4-3, the J call TRBJ1-1; TRBD1 aligns across 8 bases. The CDR3 runs to 13 residues. With V trimmed by 4 bases and J by 4 bases, 2 bases remained unmatched. Germline V CDR1 and CDR2: LGHNA, YSLEER. The CDR3 is CASSLTGGTEAFF. For the CDR3, the DNA is TGCGCCAGCAGCCTAACAGGGGGCACTGAAGCTTTCTTT.

This clone appeared once. V usage is TRBV27 and J usage is TRBJ2-7; tentative D call: TRBD1 (6 bases). The CDR3 extends over 14 amino acids. V shed 3 bases and J shed 7 bases, with 16 bases lying between them. CDR1 MNHEY and CDR2 SMNVEV come from the germline V gene (reference sequence). The CDR3 protein is CASSFGQGRGEQYF. CDR3 nucleotide sequence: TGTGCCAGCAGTTTCGGGCAGGGTAGGGGGGAGCAGTACTTC.

This clone was counted once. The J gene is TRBJ2-7, the V gene TRBV6-1, with 7 bases aligning to TRBD2. Germline V lookup: CDR1 MNHNS, CDR2 SASEGT. After removal of 3 bases from V and 3 bases from J, the junction contained 8 bases not matched to a gene. This CDR3 has 15 amino acids. CDR3 sequence (DNA): TGTGCCAGCAGTGACGGGGGGACTCCCGTCTACGAGCAGTACTTC. It yields the protein CASSDGGTPVYEQYF.